This TCR beta chain comes out of a study of blood T cell repertoires in COVID-19. Study-wide background: Material from acute and convalescent COVID-19 was sourced from the United States, Italy and Spain.

Libraries were prepared by immunoSEQ multiplex PCR; TCRdb keeps only in-frame clonotypes and omits some of them. The sample holds fewer than 55,000 clones, roughly 84% seen once. The TCR originated in a man aged 50 or older with acute or convalescent COVID-19. Sequenced sample: peripheral blood.

DNA for the CDR3: TGCAGCGGTGCTAGGGAGGGGACGCTATCCGAGCAGTACTTC. Amino acid sequence: CSGAREGTLSEQYF. The chain joins TRBV29-1 to TRBJ2-7, with TRBD2 matching over 7 bases. Germline V lookup: CDR1 SQVTM, CDR2 ANQGSEA. This CDR3 is built from 14 residues. With V trimmed by 7 bases and J by 6 bases, 15 bases remained unmatched.